This passage covers 9 T cell receptor beta chains from one sample sequenced in a study of blood T cell repertoires in COVID-19. Using immunoSEQ multiplex PCR, the repertoire was profiled, and TCRdb retains in-frame clones only, with some absent. Counted here are roughly 440,000 clones, about 87% occurring once; the ten biggest clones make up roughly 13%. The source material was peripheral blood. All receptors derive from a woman aged 45-60 years with COVID-19, enrolled during active disease.

This chain joins TRBV6-5 and TRBJ2-7; 8 bases map to TRBD1. The CDR3 runs to 13 residues. V lost 11 bases to trimming and J lost 0 bases; unmatched junction nucleotides: 6. Germline CDR1 is MNHEY and CDR2 is SVGAGI. In nucleotides, the CDR3 is TGTGCCGCGGAAACAGGGGGCTCCTACGAGCAGTACTTC. Its translation: CAAETGGSYEQYF.

This chain uses TRBV6-1 with TRBJ2-3; D is undetermined. Germline CDR1 MNHNS, CDR2 SASEGT. This CDR3 is built from 14 residues. The V and J ends lost 1 base and 3 bases respectively, with 8 bases between them. This CDR3 reads CASSEGQITDTQYF. The CDR3 region has the DNA TGTGCCAGCAGTGAAGGGCAAATTACAGATACGCAGTATTTT.

This clone turned up a few times. The gene calls are TRBV29-1 and TRBJ1-2; unclear D gene. Deletions cut 5 bases from V and 5 bases from J, with 18 bases between. This CDR3 has 14 amino acids. Per the germline V gene, CDR1 is SQVTM and CDR2 is ANQGSEA. The CDR3 region has the DNA TGCAGCGTTCTCCCCCTTTACGCCCGGTATGGCTACACCTTC. Its translation: CSVLPLYARYGYTF.

The V and J genes are TRBV10-3 and TRBJ2-5, with a possible D match to TRBD1 (5 bases). The CDR3 loop spans 13 amino acids. V gave up 10 bases and J gave up 4 bases, with 16 bases separating them. CDR1 and CDR2 from the germline V gene are ENHRY and SYGVKD. Here the CDR3 DNA reads TGTGCCACACAGGTGTGGTTGAGAGAGACCCAGTACTTC. Residues: CATQVWLRETQYF.

This rearrangement joins TRBV19 to TRBJ1-2, with 9 nucleotides matching TRBD1. This CDR3 has 17 residues. CDR1 is LNHDA, CDR2 SQIVND, per germline (reference sequence). With V trimmed by 5 bases and J by 4 bases, 14 bases remained unmatched. The CDR3, as DNA: TGTGCCAGTAGTCCTGGGACAGGGAGGGGGAAGTCCTATGGCTACACCTTC. It translates to CASSPGTGRGKSYGYTF.

This sequence joins TRBV11-2 and TRBJ1-3; 12 bases match TRBD1. From germline, CDR1 is SGHAT and CDR2 FQNNGV. This CDR3 is built from 18 residues. The trim removed 8 bases at V and 0 bases at J, leaving 11 bases unmatched. The CDR3 loop is CASRGGQGATSSGNTIYF. Written as DNA, the CDR3 is TGTGCCAGCCGAGGGGGACAGGGGGCTACTTCCTCTGGAAACACCATATATTTT.

V is TRBV7-3 and J is TRBJ1-1, with TRBD1 identical over 8 bases. The CDR3 is made up of 13 amino acids. CDR1 SGHTA and CDR2 FQGTGA come from the germline V gene. Unmatched junction bases numbered 4, after V lost 5 bases and J lost 5 bases. The CDR3 sequence is CASSLTGGTEAFF. The DNA of the CDR3 is TGTGCCAGCAGCCTCACAGGGGGAACTGAAGCTTTCTTT.

The chain couples TRBV12-5 to TRBJ1-1; D remains ambiguous. The CDR3 sequence is 11 residues long. Germline assignment: CDR1 LGHNT and CDR2 FRNRAP. The V end was cut by 2 bases, the J end by 7 bases, with 5 bases between. The CDR3 DNA reads as TGTGCTAGTGGTTTGACAGTTGAAGCTTTCTTT. Translated, it gives CASGLTVEAFF.

The chain recombines TRBV2 with TRBJ2-5; the D gene is possibly TRBD2 (5 bases). The CDR3 is 13 residues long. Germline V gene sequence: CDR1 SNHLY, CDR2 FYNNEI. The V end was cut by 8 bases, the J end by 5 bases, with 15 bases between. This CDR3 is CASQLRRGETQYF. The CDR3 DNA sequence: TGTGCCAGCCAATTGAGACGAGGGGAGACCCAGTACTTC.